The 22 T cell receptor beta chains below come from one sample, sequenced in a study of response to subunit inactivated influenza vaccine. Via MiXCR, TCRdb re-called the RT-PCR reads, giving one row per CDR3 protein. The data hold approximately 500,000 distinct CDR3 sequences, with under 25% observed a single time. These same records also appear under a second study, on T cells expressing NK-cell markers. That source notes: Researchers built TCR beta cDNA using 5'RACE template switching with UMIs.

The input for sequencing was CD4+ T cells sorted from PBMCs, taken approximately 13 days after vaccination. The receptors were gathered from a man aged 45-65 years who received an inactivated influenza vaccine.

This chain links TRBV29-1 with TRBJ2-3, with D possibly TRBD1 on 5 matching bases. The CDR3 contains 13 residues. CDR1 SQVTM and CDR2 ANQGSEA come from the germline V gene. V shed 6 bases and J shed 1 base, with 11 bases lying between them. CDR3 nucleotides: TGCAGCGTCGAACAGGTCCGCACAGATACGCAGTATTTT. Protein product: CSVEQVRTDTQYF.

This clonotype was seen a handful of times. The V gene is TRBV12-3 or TRBV12-4, the J gene TRBJ2-1; D is uncertain. V was cut by 3 bases and J by 6 bases, with 6 bases left in between. The CDR3 length is 12 residues. This chain's CDR3 is CASSLFGNEQFF. The CDR3, as DNA: TGTGCCAGCAGTTTGTTCGGCAATGAGCAGTTCTTC.

On this clonotype: The junction does not match germline at one end; this may be a read error. CDR3 bases: TGCGCCAGCAGCCCCCAGGTTCGGGGGGGCTTCTACGTGCAGTACTTC. This translates into CASSPQVRGGFYVQYF. This sequence joins TRBV4-1 and TRBJ2-7; TRBD2 aligns across 8 bases. Germline CDR1 is MGHRA and CDR2 is YSYEKL. This CDR3 region has 16 residues.

This clonotype was seen only a few times. V and J are TRBV10-3 and TRBJ2-5, with 10 bases that match TRBD2. This CDR3 has 14 residues. CDR1 ENHRY and CDR2 SYGVKD come from the germline V gene. Trimming cost V 6 bases and J 0 bases; bases outside gene matches: 1. This CDR3 is CAISGLADQETQYF. Written as DNA, the CDR3 is TGTGCCATCAGCGGACTAGCGGACCAAGAGACCCAGTACTTC.

The chain is built from TRBV7-2 and TRBJ2-5, with D perhaps matching TRBD2 (6 bases). Trimming stripped 2 bases from V and 1 base from J, with 8 bases between. The CDR3 is 14 residues long. The germline gives CDR1 SGHTA, CDR2 FQGNSA. The CDR3: CASSLRRGQETQYF. CDR3 nucleotides: TGTGCCAGCAGCTTACGGCGGGGCCAAGAGACCCAGTACTTC.

The table lists this clonotype with a few counts. The V gene is TRBV28, the J gene TRBJ1-5; 9 nucleotides align to TRBD1. J lost 4 bases, V lost 5 bases, and 15 bases had no gene match. The CDR3 loop spans 18 amino acids. CDR1 MDHEN and CDR2 SYDVKM come from the germline V gene. CDR3: CASSLTSGGTGRNQPQHF. Here the CDR3 DNA reads TGTGCCAGCAGTCTAACGAGCGGCGGGACAGGGAGGAATCAGCCCCAGCATTTT.

This clonotype was observed a few times. The chain recombines TRBV7-2 with TRBJ2-1; D unresolved. The germline V gene encodes CDR1 SGHTA and CDR2 FQGNSA. CDR3 size: 14 residues. V was pared by 7 bases and J by 0 bases, with 10 bases between. The CDR3 region has the DNA TGTGCCAGCACCCGATTAGGCTCCTACAATGAGCAGTTCTTC. Translated: CASTRLGSYNEQFF.

This clonotype was counted between two and nine times. V is TRBV6-5 and J is TRBJ1-2, with no clear D. V lost 2 bases and J 5 bases, leaving 18 bases between the germline ends. The CDR3 loop spans 16 amino acids. The germline V gene encodes CDR1 MNHEY and CDR2 SVGAGI. The CDR3 nucleotides are TGTGCCAGCAGTTACCGACCCCGGGATTTAAATTATGGCTACACCTTC. Its protein product is CASSYRPRDLNYGYTF.

This clonotype was counted ten times or more. The chain couples TRBV28 to TRBJ2-5; perhaps TRBD2 as D (5 bases). CDR1 MDHEN and CDR2 SYDVKM come from the germline V gene. The CDR3 is made up of 13 amino acids. Trimming took 6 bases from V and 5 from J, leaving 13 bases between them. The CDR3 DNA is TGTGCCAGCAGCCCTAGTGGCGGGGAGACCCAGTACTTC. Its protein is CASSPSGGETQYF.

This clonotype was observed many times. V usage is TRBV12-3 or TRBV12-4 and J usage is TRBJ2-3; D might be TRBD1 (6 bases). The V and J ends lost 4 bases and 5 bases respectively, with 10 bases between them. The CDR3 totals 13 residues. The chain's CDR3 is CASSSTGIDTQYF. CDR3 nucleotide sequence: TGTGCCAGCAGTTCTACAGGGATAGATACGCAGTATTTT.

The chain couples TRBV28 to TRBJ2-5, with 8 bases aligning to TRBD1. The CDR3 is made up of 14 amino acids. V was pared by 7 bases and J by 5 bases, with 9 bases of the junction left unmatched. Germline assignment: CDR1 MDHEN and CDR2 SYDVKM. CDR3 bases: TGTGCCAGCAATAGTCCGGGACAGGACGAGACCCAGTACTTC. Amino acid sequence: CASNSPGQDETQYF.

This clonotype was counted only a few times. V usage is TRBV20-1 and J usage is TRBJ1-2; D gene ambiguous. The V and J ends lost 6 bases and 4 bases respectively, with 12 bases between them. Germline V gene lookup returns CDR1 DFQATT and CDR2 SNEGSKA (reference sequence). There are 12 residues in the CDR3. The CDR3, as DNA: TGCAGTGCCTCCGACCCGCCCTATGGCTACACCTTC. Protein product: CSASDPPYGYTF.

V gene TRBV20-1 combines with J gene TRBJ2-7; D is undetermined. From germline, CDR1 is DFQATT and CDR2 SNEGSKA (reference sequence). Trimming shortened V by 4 bases and J by 0 bases, and 10 bases separated the two germline ends. The length of the CDR3 is 13 residues. This CDR3 reads CSAKDKSSYEQYF. CDR3 nucleotides: TGCAGTGCTAAAGACAAGAGCTCCTACGAGCAGTACTTC.

The V gene is TRBV6-5, the J gene TRBJ2-5; D unclear. The germline CDR1 and CDR2 sequences are MNHEY and SVGAGI. The V and J ends lost 0 bases and 4 bases respectively, with 9 bases between them. There are 14 residues in the CDR3. CDR3 coding DNA: TGTGCCAGCAGTTACTCTAGCACGGGAGAGACCCAGTACTTC. Residues: CASSYSSTGETQYF.

V usage is TRBV20-1 and J usage is TRBJ2-5; 7 bases line up with TRBD2. J lost 0 bases, V lost 3 bases, and 10 bases had no gene match. This CDR3 is built from 16 residues. In germline, CDR1 is DFQATT, CDR2 SNEGSKA (reference sequence). This chain's CDR3 is CSASHPSGMYQETQYF. The DNA for the CDR3 is TGCAGTGCTAGTCACCCGAGCGGGATGTACCAAGAGACCCAGTACTTC.

In its sample, this clonotype was seen a few times. The J gene is TRBJ1-1, the V gene TRBV6-5; 10 nucleotides line up with TRBD1. The CDR3 sequence is 14 residues long. Germline-derived CDR1 and CDR2 are MNHEY and SVGAGI. Trimming removed 6 bases from V and 1 base from J; junction bases left unmatched: 2. In DNA, the CDR3 is TGTGCCAGCAGCTGGGACAGGGGGAACACTGAAGCTTTCTTT. This codes for CASSWDRGNTEAFF.

The chain is built from TRBV7-9 and TRBJ1-2, with no clear D. The CDR3 extends over 13 amino acids. The germline V gene has CDR1 SEHNR and CDR2 FQNEAQ (reference sequence). Trimming took 1 base from V and 5 from J, leaving 8 bases between them. The DNA for the CDR3 is TGTGCCAGCAGCTTAGAGGTACATTATGGCTACACCTTC. Protein: CASSLEVHYGYTF.

This chain's CDR3 is CASSSPTRAYEQYF. CDR3 nucleotides: TGTGCCAGCAGCTCCCCGACGAGGGCCTACGAGCAGTACTTC. The genes are TRBV7-8 and TRBJ2-7; tentative D call: TRBD2 (5 bases). Germline assignment: CDR1 SGHVS and CDR2 FQNEAQ. V was clipped by 4 bases and J by 2 bases, with 12 bases between them. The CDR3 runs 14 residues.

The gene calls are TRBV29-1 and TRBJ2-1; 10 nucleotides match TRBD2. This CDR3 spans 15 amino acids. Germline CDR1 and CDR2: SQVTM and ANQGSEA. Losses at the gene ends were 6 bases for V and 4 bases for J; bases not matched to a gene: 9. The CDR3, as DNA: TGCAGCGTAGCAGACACTAGCGGGGCTTACAATGAGCAGTTCTTC. It specifies CSVADTSGAYNEQFF.

This clonotype came up a few times. V is TRBV6-1 and J is TRBJ2-2, with D perhaps assigned TRBD1 or TRBD2 (6 bases each). Germline V gives CDR1 MNHNS, CDR2 SASEGT. Between the trimmed V and J ends, which lost 6 bases and 6 bases, there was a span of 20 bases. The CDR3 sequence is 16 residues long. The CDR3 DNA follows: TGTGCCAGCAGCCGCGGAGGGGGAGCCTTTTCCGGGGAGCTGTTTTTT. Protein: CASSRGGGAFSGELFF.

This chain links TRBV27 with TRBJ2-1; 10 bases are a match to TRBD2. Germline lookup yields CDR1 MNHEY and CDR2 SMNVEV (reference sequence). This CDR3 is built from 18 residues. With 6 bases clipped from V and 6 bases from J, the junction kept 17 bases outside the gene matches. The CDR3 region has the DNA TGTGCCAGCAGCCATTTATTGGATACTAGCGGGACTCTCAATGAGCAGTTCTTC. It is translated as CASSHLLDTSGTLNEQFF.

The sample holds a few counts of this clonotype. CDR3: CAISETQGGRLDYEQYF. In DNA form, the CDR3 reads TGTGCCATCAGTGAAACTCAGGGGGGACGGCTAGACTACGAGCAGTACTTC. The rearrangement links TRBV10-3 to TRBJ2-7, with D maybe TRBD1 (7 bases). Germline V gene sequence: CDR1 ENHRY, CDR2 SYGVKD. The CDR3 is 17 residues long. The V gene lost 3 bases and the J gene lost 3 bases, with 21 bases spanning the gap.